These 15 T cell receptor beta chains originate from one sample sequenced in a study of blood T cell repertoires in COVID-19. Produced via immunoSEQ multiplex PCR; TCRdb's table is partial and in-frame only. The sample holds roughly 260,000 clones; roughly 82% are singletons and the top ten take nearly 5%. Sequencing was carried out using peripheral blood. Source of these receptors: a woman older than 75 with active or convalescent COVID-19.

This chain connects TRBV19 to TRBJ2-5; 7 bases line up with TRBD1. The CDR3 spans 14 residues. Germline V gene lookup returns CDR1 LNHDA and CDR2 SQIVND (reference sequence). With V trimmed by 2 bases and J by 4 bases, 4 bases remained unmatched. The DNA of the CDR3 is TGTGCCAGTAGTATAACCGCAGGGGGAGAGACCCAGTACTTC. Its translation is CASSITAGGETQYF.

This chain links TRBV5-1 with TRBJ2-5, with 9 bases aligning to TRBD1. The CDR3 loop spans 14 amino acids. The V gene's germline CDR1 is SGHRS and CDR2 YFSETQ. The J segment lost 3 bases and the V segment lost 4 bases, leaving 4 bases of the junction unmatched. The CDR3 region has the DNA TGCGCCAGCAGCCATAGGACAGGGGAAGAGACCCAGTACTTC. Amino acid sequence: CASSHRTGEETQYF.

This sequence joins TRBV5-1 and TRBJ2-7; TRBD1 aligns across 11 bases. The germline V gene has CDR1 SGHRS and CDR2 YFSETQ. Trimming cost V 1 base and J 5 bases; bases outside gene matches: 5. The CDR3 runs to 15 residues. CDR3 sequence reads: CASSLLGQGAHEQYF. Here the CDR3 DNA reads TGCGCCAGCAGCTTGTTAGGACAGGGGGCCCACGAGCAGTACTTC.

The chain carries TRBV6-5 and TRBJ2-7; D call uncertain. V was clipped by 4 bases and J by 0 bases, with 10 bases between them. Germline assignment: CDR1 MNHEY and CDR2 SVGAGI. This CDR3 has 14 amino acids. The CDR3 coding sequence is TGTGCCAGCAGTTCGTCGCGAAGCTCCTACGAGCAGTACTTC. Translating gives CASSSSRSSYEQYF.

The chain employs TRBV10-3 and TRBJ1-4, with 7 bases matching TRBD1. Trimming cost V 6 bases and J 3 bases; bases outside gene matches: 4. There are 14 residues in the CDR3. Germline-derived CDR1 and CDR2 are ENHRY and SYGVKD. The CDR3, as DNA: TGTGCCATCAGCGGGACAGCTTCTAATGAAAAACTGTTTTTT. It codes for CAISGTASNEKLFF.

This rearrangement joins TRBV5-1 to TRBJ1-2; D perhaps matches TRBD1 (6 bases). Trimming left V 7 bases short and J 4 bases short, with 20 bases between. This CDR3 spans 15 amino acids. The germline CDR1 and CDR2 sequences are SGHRS and YFSETQ. The CDR3 reads CASRGAGGRGYGYTF. As DNA, the CDR3 is TGCGCCAGCCGGGGGGCGGGAGGTCGAGGCTATGGCTACACCTTC.

This clone has just one count. The rearrangement joins TRBV12-3 or TRBV12-4 to TRBJ2-2, with unresolved D. This CDR3 region has 12 residues. Trimming took 3 bases from V and 7 from J, leaving 6 bases between them. The CDR3 nucleotides read TGTGCCAGCAGTTTGTATCTCGGGGAGCTGTTTTTT. This codes for CASSLYLGELFF.

This chain connects TRBV30 to TRBJ2-3; TRBD1 agrees at 9 bases. Germline V gene sequence: CDR1 GTSNPN, CDR2 SVGIG (reference sequence). The J segment lost 6 bases and the V segment lost 6 bases, leaving 7 bases of the junction unmatched. The CDR3 extends over 13 amino acids. The CDR3 DNA reads as TGTGCCTGTACGACAGGGGGTTGGGATACGCAGTATTTT. Its protein product is CACTTGGWDTQYF.

The chain employs TRBV30 and TRBJ1-2; TRBD1 agrees at 11 bases. This CDR3 has 16 amino acids. Germline V gene lookup returns CDR1 GTSNPN and CDR2 SVGIG (reference sequence). V shed 0 bases and J 6 bases; nucleotides not matched to a gene: 9. CDR3 region: CAWSVFSGQGADGYTF. The CDR3 DNA sequence: TGTGCCTGGAGTGTATTCTCTGGACAGGGGGCCGATGGCTACACCTTC.

The V call is TRBV6-6, the J call TRBJ2-6; 8 bases match TRBD1. The CDR3 spans 17 residues. CDR1 and CDR2 (germline): MNHNY, SVGAGI (reference sequence). The V gene end was trimmed by 5 bases and the J gene end by 0 bases; junction bases not matched to a gene: 6. The CDR3 region is CASSPRQGSSGANVLTF. In DNA form, the CDR3 reads TGTGCCAGCAGTCCGAGACAGGGGAGCTCTGGGGCCAACGTCCTGACTTTC.

This rearrangement joins TRBV28 to TRBJ1-1; 7 bases are a match to TRBD1. Germline-derived CDR1 and CDR2 are MDHEN and SYDVKM. Trimming cost V 5 bases and J 0 bases; bases outside gene matches: 3. CDR3 length: 14 residues. CDR3 residues: CASSTGDVNTEAFF. The CDR3 DNA reads TGTGCCAGCAGTACAGGGGACGTGAACACTGAAGCTTTCTTT.

This chain uses TRBV18 with TRBJ1-6; 9 bases fit TRBD1. This CDR3 has 17 amino acids. CDR1 KGHSH and CDR2 LQKENI come from the germline V gene. The junction had 15 bases not matched to a gene; V was cut back by 5 bases and J by 10 bases. The CDR3 loop reads CASSVYGTGRTGSPLHF. Here the CDR3 DNA reads TGTGCCAGCTCAGTATACGGGACAGGGAGAACCGGATCACCCCTCCACTTT. The entire variable domain, with the rest obtained from reference TRBV18 and TRBJ1-6, is as follows: NAGVMQNPRHLVRRRGQEARLRCSPMKGHSHVYWYRQLPEEGLKFMVYLQKENIIDESGMPKERFSAEFPKEGPSILRIQQVVRGDSAAYFCASSVYGTGRTGSPLHFGNGTRLTVT.

The chain combines TRBV28 with TRBJ1-5; possible D gene TRBD1, 5 bases. The V end lost 1 base, the J end lost 0 bases, and 16 bases lay between the germline ends. Germline assignment: CDR1 MDHEN and CDR2 SYDVKM. The CDR3 has 18 amino acids. CDR3: CASSLFHGDFYSNQPQHF. CDR3 nucleotides: TGTGCCAGCAGTTTATTCCACGGGGACTTTTATAGCAATCAGCCCCAGCATTTT.

The rearrangement joins TRBV27 to TRBJ2-1; D is unresolved. CDR3 length: 15 amino acids. The germline V gene has CDR1 MNHEY and CDR2 SMNVEV (reference sequence). Trimming pared 2 bases from V and 5 bases from J, leaving 13 bases between. The CDR3 DNA is TGTGCCAGCAGTTTAGGTTGGAGATTCGACAATGAGCAGTTCTTC. Translated: CASSLGWRFDNEQFF.

The rearrangement uses TRBV5-1 and TRBJ2-3; D ambiguous. With 4 bases removed from V and 0 bases from J, the gap between germline ends came to 3 bases. Germline V CDR1 and CDR2: SGHRS, YFSETQ. The CDR3 has 12 residues. The DNA for the CDR3 is TGCGCCAGCAGCGTAAGCACAGATACGCAGTATTTT. Translation: CASSVSTDTQYF.